This record looks at one TCR beta chain sequence and its context. Its target is not known. These data are taken from a study of monozygotic twins with inflammatory bowel disease. Study results and caveats: Subtypes among T cells remained indistinguishable.

From germline, CDR1 is SQVTM and CDR2 ANQGSEA. There are 13 residues in the CDR3. Each of the TCR libraries took 3500 ng of total RNA. Using the 5' RACE reads, TCRdb records one entry per CDR3 protein without DNA. The sample table sets out some 150,000 distinct CDR3 sequences. Sequenced material: blood. The chain carries TRBV29-1 and TRBJ2-3; the D call from TCRdb, TRBD1, cannot be confirmed without DNA. This TCR derives from a human donor with ulcerative colitis or Crohn's disease, or a healthy co-twin of an affected twin (not recorded which). This CDR3 is CSVVRGATDTQYF.